These 32 T cell receptor beta chains came from one sample sequenced in a study of cytomegalovirus exposure and HLA in healthy donors. PCR employed 60 Vbeta and 13 Jbeta primers. Method: immunoSEQ multiplex PCR; TCRdb's copy keeps in-frame clones and lacks some. The sample yields about 140,000 clones, 80% seen once. Sequencing input: PBMCs. The receptor set was obtained from a man aged 50-59 years in good health and CMV-seronegative.

The chain combines TRBV18 with TRBJ2-3, with 11 nucleotides matching TRBD2. With 1 base clipped from V and 2 bases from J, the junction kept 5 bases outside the gene matches. CDR3 length: 17 residues. CDR1 KGHSH and CDR2 LQKENI come from the germline V gene. DNA of the CDR3: TGTGCCAGCTCACCACGCAGGACTAGCGGGTACACAGATACGCAGTATTTT. Its translation is CASSPRRTSGYTDTQYF. The complete variable domain, with remaining parts taken from reference TRBV18 and TRBJ2-3, reads NAGVMQNPRHLVRRRGQEARLRCSPMKGHSHVYWYRQLPEEGLKFMVYLQKENIIDESGMPKERFSAEFPKEGPSILRIQQVVRGDSAAYFCASSPRRTSGYTDTQYFGPGTRLTVL.

This chain connects TRBV5-1 to TRBJ2-7; 10 positions match TRBD2. Germline V CDR1 and CDR2: SGHRS, YFSETQ. With V trimmed by 2 bases and J by 2 bases, 10 bases remained unmatched. This CDR3 comprises 17 residues. In nucleotides, the CDR3 is TGCGCCAGCAGCTTACTAACACCTAGCGGGGGAGCCTACGAGCAGTACTTC. Translated, it gives CASSLLTPSGGAYEQYF. Full variable domain (rest looked up from reference TRBV5-1 and TRBJ2-7): KAGVTQTPRYLIKTRGQQVTLSCSPISGHRSVSWYQQTPGQGLQFLFEYFSETQRNKGNFPGRFSGRQFSNSRSEMNVSTLELGDSALYLCASSLLTPSGGAYEQYFGPGTRLTVT.

V and J are TRBV5-4 and TRBJ1-2, with unresolved D. With 4 bases removed from V and 2 bases from J, the gap between germline ends came to 9 bases. Germline lookup yields CDR1 SGHNT and CDR2 YYREEE (reference sequence). The CDR3 length is 13 residues. CDR3 in amino acids: CASSHSRNYGYTF. DNA for the CDR3: TGTGCCAGCAGCCACAGTCGGAACTATGGCTACACCTTC.

The chain joins TRBV6-4 to TRBJ1-1, with 8 bases aligning to TRBD1. This CDR3 contains 18 residues. CDR1 is MRHNA and CDR2 is SNTAGT in the germline V gene. Trimming removed 6 bases from V and 0 bases from J; junction bases left unmatched: 15. The CDR3: CASRTRGTGDLMNTEAFF. CDR3 bases: TGTGCCAGCAGGACCCGGGGGACAGGAGACTTAATGAACACTGAAGCTTTCTTT.

V gene TRBV15 combines with J gene TRBJ2-5; 8 nucleotides match TRBD2. CDR3 length: 18 residues. Germline V gene data show CDR1 as LNHNV and CDR2 as YYDKDF (reference sequence). The V segment lost 0 bases and the J segment 0 bases; nucleotides outside the gene matches: 9. This chain's CDR3 is CATSRDAPREGNQETQYF. The CDR3 DNA follows: TGTGCCACCAGCAGAGATGCCCCCCGGGAGGGGAACCAAGAGACCCAGTACTTC. The complete variable domain, with remaining parts taken from reference TRBV15 and TRBJ2-5, reads DAMVIQNPRYQVTQFGKPVTLSCSQTLNHNVMYWYQQKSSQAPKLLFHYYDKDFNNEADTPDNFQSRRPNTSFCFLDIRSPGLGDTAMYLCATSRDAPREGNQETQYFGPGTRLLVL.

J is TRBJ1-1 and V is TRBV28; D unresolved. The CDR3 is 13 amino acids. Germline V gene lookup returns CDR1 MDHEN and CDR2 SYDVKM. V was pared by 6 bases and J by 11 bases, with 19 bases between. The CDR3 loop reads CASRVPLRGEAFF. The CDR3 DNA reads TGTGCCAGCAGAGTACCCCTTCGGGGAGAGGCTTTCTTT. Full variable domain (outside the CDR3, taken from reference TRBV28 and TRBJ1-1): DVKVTQSSRYLVKRTGEKVFLECVQDMDHENMFWYRQDPGLGLRLIYFSYDVKMKEKGDIPEGYSVSREKKERFSLILESASTNQTSMYLCASRVPLRGEAFFGQGTRLTVV.

The genes are TRBV6-1 and TRBJ1-2; the D gene is possibly TRBD1 (5 bases). Germline CDR1 is MNHNS and CDR2 is SASEGT. V was shortened by 3 bases and J by 8 bases, with 19 bases between the two germline ends. The CDR3 sequence is 15 residues long. CDR3 sequence reads: CASSDSLGLFGGYTF. The CDR3 nucleotides read TGTGCCAGCAGTGACAGCCTGGGACTGTTTGGGGGCTACACCTTC.

This clone was recorded a few times. The rearrangement uses TRBV5-1 and TRBJ2-5; TRBD1 agrees at 10 bases. The J call is uncertain, as TRBJ2-7 better fits the DNA end. Germline CDR1 is SGHRS and CDR2 is YFSETQ. The CDR3 is 14 residues long. The CDR3 sequence is CASRRTGGSYEQYF. In nucleotides, the CDR3 is TGCGCCAGCCGAAGGACAGGGGGCTCCTACGAGCAGTACTTC.

The CDR3 here is CASSLGQGLQETQYF. The CDR3 DNA follows: TGTGCCAGCAGCTTGGGACAGGGGCTCCAAGAGACCCAGTACTTC. V is TRBV7-6 and J is TRBJ2-5; TRBD1 matches 10 bases. The CDR3 covers 15 residues. The V segment lost 3 bases and the J segment 1 base; nucleotides outside the gene matches: 2. Germline CDR1 SGHVS, CDR2 FNYEAQ.

The chain combines TRBV5-1 with TRBJ2-2; D is perhaps TRBD2 (6 bases). The germline V gene encodes CDR1 SGHRS and CDR2 YFSETQ. This CDR3 contains 14 residues. Deletions cut 5 bases from V and 1 base from J, with 9 bases between. Here the CDR3 DNA reads TGCGCCAGCAGTCCGGGGGAGAACACCGGGGAGCTGTTTTTT. Translation: CASSPGENTGELFF.

The chain has TRBV5-1 and TRBJ2-7, with 7 bases matching TRBD1. CDR3 size: 15 residues. The V gene end was trimmed by 4 bases and the J gene end by 4 bases; junction bases not matched to a gene: 11. Germline assignment: CDR1 SGHRS and CDR2 YFSETQ. The CDR3 region has the DNA TGCGCCAGCAGCCCCCGATCAAAACAGGGGTACGAGCAGTACTTC. It specifies CASSPRSKQGYEQYF.

The gene calls are TRBV18 and TRBJ1-2, with D possibly matching TRBD1 (5 bases). V shed 4 bases and J shed 8 bases, with 11 bases lying between them. CDR3 length equals 12 residues. CDR1 and CDR2 from the germline V gene are KGHSH and LQKENI. The CDR3 nucleotides read TGTGCCAGCTCACAAGGGGCTGAGGGCTACACCTTC. It specifies CASSQGAEGYTF.

The chain links TRBV18 to TRBJ2-7; TRBD1 matches at 8 bases. After removal of 4 bases from V and 5 bases from J, the junction contained 4 bases not matched to a gene. Looked up from germline, CDR1 is KGHSH and CDR2 is LQKENI. The CDR3 has 13 residues. DNA of the CDR3: TGTGCCAGCTCACAGACAGGGGTCGACGAGCAGTACTTC. Translation gives CASSQTGVDEQYF.

The genes are TRBV6-1 and TRBJ1-5; TRBD1 might be the D (5 bases). The V and J ends lost 2 bases and 3 bases respectively, with 11 bases between them. In germline, CDR1 is MNHNS, CDR2 SASEGT. This CDR3 is built from 15 residues. The CDR3 DNA reads TGTGCCAGCAGTGAATCGGCGGGGACCAATCAGCCCCAGCATTTT. Protein product: CASSESAGTNQPQHF.

The V and J genes are TRBV28 and TRBJ1-3; D is unresolved. CDR3 length: 12 amino acids. Germline-derived CDR1 and CDR2 are MDHEN and SYDVKM. Trimming pared 1 base from V and 8 bases from J, leaving 6 bases between. CDR3 loop: CASSLFGDTIYF. Written as DNA, the CDR3 is TGTGCCAGCAGTTTATTCGGGGACACCATATATTTT.

V and J are TRBV29-1 and TRBJ1-1, with D possibly matching TRBD1 (6 bases). The CDR3 is 15 residues long. The germline gives CDR1 SQVTM, CDR2 ANQGSEA. Trimming cost V 4 bases and J 4 bases, with 19 bases left between them. The DNA for the CDR3 is TGCAGCGTTGGTGATTTATGGAGAGGGGGCACTGAAGCTTTCTTT. It translates to CSVGDLWRGGTEAFF.

The chain links TRBV6-1 to TRBJ1-4; D might be TRBD1 (5 bases). Germline V lookup: CDR1 MNHNS, CDR2 SASEGT. This CDR3 has 15 residues. The ends were cut back, 1 base at V and 3 bases at J, with 9 bases in the middle. CDR3 sequence reads: CASSEGGEANEKLFF. For the CDR3, the DNA is TGTGCCAGCAGTGAAGGGGGGGAGGCTAATGAAAAACTGTTTTTT.

This chain links TRBV10-2 with TRBJ2-3, with D possibly being TRBD2 (6 bases). The V end was cut by 0 bases, the J end by 0 bases, with 10 bases between. Germline loops: CDR1 WSHSY, CDR2 SAAADI. The CDR3 is 16 amino acids. The CDR3 region has the DNA TGCGCCAGCAGTGAGTCGAGAGGGAGGAGCACAGATACGCAGTATTTT. Its translation: CASSESRGRSTDTQYF.

CDR3 protein: CASSPGYSGNTEAFF. The CDR3 DNA sequence: TGTGCCAGCAGCCCCGGGTACTCCGGGAACACTGAAGCTTTCTTT. V usage is TRBV5-4 and J usage is TRBJ1-1; D remains ambiguous. The CDR3 runs 15 residues. The V end was cut by 4 bases, the J end by 1 base, with 14 bases between. Germline V gene data show CDR1 as SGHNT and CDR2 as YYREEE (reference sequence).

The chain couples TRBV30 to TRBJ2-7, with a weak D call TRBD2 (5 bases). CDR3 length: 12 amino acids. Germline lookup yields CDR1 GTSNPN and CDR2 SVGIG (reference sequence). The V and J ends lost 4 bases and 6 bases respectively, with 13 bases between them. CDR3 residues: CAWKVRDGEQYF. DNA for the CDR3: TGTGCCTGGAAGGTCCGGGATGGCGAGCAGTACTTC.

In DNA, the CDR3 is TGTGCCAGCAGTGCTGTGAGCGAGCAGTACTTC. It encodes CASSAVSEQYF. V usage is TRBV6-1 and J usage is TRBJ2-7; D is undetermined. The CDR3 extends over 11 amino acids. CDR1 and CDR2 (germline): MNHNS, SASEGT. Trimming removed 4 bases at V and 6 bases at J, with 7 bases between.

Only one count was recorded for this clone. The chain employs TRBV14 and TRBJ2-1; D is possibly TRBD1 (6 bases). Germline lookup yields CDR1 SGHDN and CDR2 FVKESK. Trimming stripped 4 bases from V and 9 bases from J, with 22 bases between. The CDR3 loop spans 16 amino acids. The CDR3 is CASSRTGTPPWGEQFF. The CDR3 DNA reads TGTGCCAGCAGCCGAACCGGGACACCCCCTTGGGGTGAGCAGTTCTTC.

This clone came up once. The rearrangement uses TRBV27 and TRBJ1-1, with D perhaps matching TRBD1 (6 bases). V lost 5 bases to trimming and J lost 4 bases, with 17 bases between them. CDR1 and CDR2 (germline): MNHEY, SMNVEV (reference sequence). This CDR3 has 15 amino acids. This CDR3 is CASSPPDRVGTEAFF. The DNA for the CDR3 is TGTGCCAGCAGTCCCCCGGACAGAGTCGGCACTGAAGCTTTCTTT.

The CDR3 protein is CASSLIGTGEKLFF. The CDR3, as DNA: TGTGCCAGCAGCCTCATAGGGACAGGCGAAAAACTGTTTTTT. The J gene is TRBJ1-4, the V gene TRBV11-2, with TRBD1 matching over 8 bases. Germline CDR1 and CDR2: SGHAT and FQNNGV. Trimming cost V 5 bases and J 8 bases; bases outside gene matches: 7. The CDR3 extends over 14 amino acids.

This chain links TRBV6-1 with TRBJ1-1, with 9 positions matching TRBD1. Looked up from germline, CDR1 is MNHNS and CDR2 is SASEGT. V trimming: 6 bases; J trimming: 3 bases; junction bases outside the gene matches: 2. This CDR3 is 13 amino acids long. CDR3 DNA sequence: TGTGCCAGCAGAGACAGGGGGGACACTGAAGCTTTCTTT. Translated, it gives CASRDRGDTEAFF.

This sequence joins TRBV9 and TRBJ2-5; D perhaps matches TRBD2 (7 bases). The CDR3 runs to 18 residues. V gave up 3 bases and J gave up 5 bases, with 26 bases separating them. Germline V gives CDR1 SGDLS, CDR2 YYNGEE. Here the CDR3 DNA reads TGTGCCAGCAGCGCCGGATCCGGGGGGCTCACCCTGGGGGAGACCCAGTACTTC. Its protein product is CASSAGSGGLTLGETQYF.

The chain uses TRBV18 and TRBJ1-5; 7 bases agree with TRBD1. V lost 6 bases and J lost 3; bases outside the gene matches: 5. Per the germline V gene, CDR1 is KGHSH and CDR2 is LQKENI. The CDR3 has 14 residues. DNA for the CDR3: TGTGCCAGCTCCGCCGACAGGGCCAATCAGCCCCAGCATTTT. It translates to CASSADRANQPQHF.

The rearrangement links TRBV6-5 to TRBJ1-2; 11 positions agree with TRBD1. The CDR3 consists of 15 residues. Germline V gene data show CDR1 as MNHEY and CDR2 as SVGAGI. J gave up 8 bases and V 5 bases, and 10 bases lay outside the gene matches. CDR3 in amino acids: CASSPRVDRGQGYTF. CDR3 nucleotides: TGTGCCAGCAGTCCAAGAGTGGACAGGGGGCAAGGCTACACCTTC.

The V gene is TRBV28, the J gene TRBJ2-7; TRBD1 matches at 9 bases. In germline, CDR1 is MDHEN, CDR2 SYDVKM. Trimming cost V 3 bases and J 1 base; bases outside gene matches: 4. The CDR3 is made up of 15 amino acids. The CDR3 nucleotides read TGTGCCAGCAGTTTCCGGGACAGGGCTTCCTACGAGCAGTACTTC. It encodes CASSFRDRASYEQYF.

This clone was observed a handful of times. The chain is built from TRBV27 and TRBJ1-5; no reliable D call. This CDR3 region has 17 residues. Trimming left V 4 bases short and J 2 bases short, with 18 bases between. Germline loops: CDR1 MNHEY, CDR2 SMNVEV (reference sequence). In DNA, the CDR3 is TGTGCCAGCAGTTCAACCGGACCGGGAATCGGCAATCAGCCCCAGCATTTT. Translation gives CASSSTGPGIGNQPQHF.

This rearrangement joins TRBV18 to TRBJ2-5, with 8 bases aligning to TRBD2. There are 15 residues in the CDR3. The germline CDR1 and CDR2 sequences are KGHSH and LQKENI. J was trimmed by 5 bases and V by 5 bases; bases with no gene match: 10. CDR3 nucleotide sequence: TGTGCCAGCTCATTGCTAGCGGGCGAAGGGGAGACCCAGTACTTC. Its protein is CASSLLAGEGETQYF.

The genes are TRBV9 and TRBJ2-7, with 7 bases identical to TRBD1. J lost 0 bases, V lost 4 bases, and 7 bases had no gene match. This CDR3 contains 15 residues. Germline loops: CDR1 SGDLS, CDR2 YYNGEE. CDR3 sequence: CASSLGQESSYEQYF. The CDR3 nucleotides are TGTGCCAGCAGCCTTGGACAGGAGAGCTCCTACGAGCAGTACTTC.